The clone carrying this T cell receptor beta chain was counted between two and nine times. The data stem from a study of blood T cell repertoires in COVID-19. Across the whole study: Spain, Italy and the United States supplied samples that represented acute and convalescent COVID-19.

Clones were sequenced by immunoSEQ multiplex PCR, and TCRdb holds only the in-frame ones, with some missing. The sample includes about 480,000 clones, approximately 86% of them seen just once. The V end was cut by 2 bases, the J end by 4 bases, with 17 bases between. The CDR3 length is 16 residues. Germline CDR1 and CDR2: MNHNS and SASEGT. Clinical history reported by participants formed the basis on which cohorts were assigned. The chain couples TRBV6-1 to TRBJ1-2; D is possibly TRBD1 (6 bases). Input material: PBMCs or T cells enriched from blood (not recorded which). The TCR sequence derives from a woman aged 55-70 years who had recovered from COVID-19. CDR3: CASSEMVGGASYGYTF. CDR3 coding DNA: TGTGCCAGCAGTGAAATGGTTGGGGGCGCGAGCTATGGCTACACCTTC.